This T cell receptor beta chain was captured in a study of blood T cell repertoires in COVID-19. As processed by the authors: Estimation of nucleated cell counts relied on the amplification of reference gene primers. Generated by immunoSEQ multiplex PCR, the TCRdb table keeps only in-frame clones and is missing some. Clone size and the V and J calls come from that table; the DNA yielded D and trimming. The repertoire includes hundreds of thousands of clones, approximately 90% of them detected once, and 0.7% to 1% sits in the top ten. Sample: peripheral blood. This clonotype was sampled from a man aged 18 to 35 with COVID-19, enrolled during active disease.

CDR3 in DNA: TGTGCCAGCAGCCAGCGTCAACAGATGAACACTGAAGCTTTCTTT. It encodes CASSQRQQMNTEAFF. This chain connects TRBV3-1 (or the pseudogene TRBV3-2) to TRBJ1-1; D remains unclear. Deletions cut 3 bases from V and 0 bases from J, with 11 bases between. CDR3 length equals 15 residues. Germline-derived CDR1 and CDR2 are LGHDT and YNNKEL (reference sequence).